The 21 T cell receptor beta chains in this list originate from one sample, sequenced in a study of control samples from healthy donors and cancer patients. Sequenced by immunoSEQ multiplex PCR; TCRdb stores in-frame clones only, minus some. The table has 98,000 or so clones, approximately 80% seen once. Sequencing used blood. These receptor sequences come from a young man in good health.

The table lists this clone with many counts. The genes are TRBV10-2 and TRBJ2-7, with TRBD1 as a possible D gene (8 bases). V was pared by 6 bases and J by 5 bases, with 29 bases between. This CDR3 is 18 amino acids long. The germline CDR1 and CDR2 sequences are WSHSY and SAAADI. The CDR3 sequence is CASSNRMRQGRGDDEQYF. The DNA of the CDR3 is TGCGCCAGCAGCAACCGGATGAGACAGGGGAGGGGCGACGACGAGCAGTACTTC.

CDR3 protein: CASSYSPPGTASNNSPLHF. CDR3 sequence (DNA): TGTGCCAGCAGCTATAGTCCGCCCGGGACCGCTAGTAACAATTCACCCCTCCACTTT. The chain links TRBV27 to TRBJ1-6, with D perhaps matching TRBD1 (5 bases). V was trimmed by 6 bases and J by 7 bases, leaving 28 bases between them. The CDR3 loop spans 19 amino acids. The germline gives CDR1 MNHEY, CDR2 SMNVEV (reference sequence).

This rearrangement joins TRBV5-6 to TRBJ1-2; D remains ambiguous. The V gene's germline CDR1 is SGHDT and CDR2 YYEEEE. The ends were cut back, 4 bases at V and 4 bases at J, with 14 bases in the middle. The CDR3 covers 14 residues. The CDR3 reads CASSPDGEAYGYTF. The CDR3 DNA reads as TGTGCCAGCAGCCCCGACGGAGAAGCCTATGGCTACACCTTC.

V is TRBV5-4 and J is TRBJ2-5; the D is unclear. The CDR3 is made up of 16 amino acids. Per germline, CDR1 SGHNT and CDR2 YYREEE (reference sequence). The V and J ends lost 2 bases and 1 base respectively, with 15 bases between them. This CDR3 is CASSFEVGRTQETQYF. CDR3 sequence (DNA): TGTGCCAGCAGCTTTGAAGTCGGCAGGACCCAAGAGACCCAGTACTTC.

This chain links TRBV7-6 with TRBJ2-7, with D unresolved. The end of the DNA fits TRBJ2-1 better, so the J call may be wrong. This CDR3 contains 18 residues. Looked up from germline, CDR1 is SGHVS and CDR2 is FNYEAQ. CDR3 nucleotide sequence: TGTGCCAGCAGCTTAACCGCTCCCATTAGGCTCCCCTACAATGAGCAGTTCTTC. This encodes CASSLTAPIRLPYNEQFF.

In its sample, this clone was seen a few times. The chain carries TRBV25-1 and TRBJ1-6; D is uncertain. Germline V gives CDR1 MGHDK, CDR2 SYGVNS. The CDR3 sequence is 14 residues long. Trimming took off 3 bases at V and 6 bases at J, with 9 bases between the two ends. The CDR3 reads CASSDGRANSPLHF. CDR3 in DNA: TGTGCCAGCAGTGATGGACGGGCTAATTCACCCCTCCACTTT.

This clone occurred a few times. V and J are TRBV5-6 and TRBJ1-6; no firm D call. The CDR3 has 15 amino acids. V was trimmed by 1 base and J by 5 bases, leaving 10 bases between them. In germline, CDR1 is SGHDT, CDR2 YYEEEE. The CDR3 sequence: CASSLTSQHNSPLHF. In nucleotides, the CDR3 is TGTGCCAGCAGCTTGACCAGTCAACATAATTCACCCCTCCACTTT.

This chain joins TRBV19 and TRBJ2-7; TRBD2 aligns across 9 bases. V dropped 5 bases and J dropped 5; count of bases not matched to a gene: 13. Germline CDR1 is LNHDA and CDR2 is SQIVND (reference sequence). CDR3 size: 16 residues. The CDR3: CASSPYSGGLTNEQYF. In nucleotides, the CDR3 is TGTGCCAGTAGTCCCTATAGCGGGGGCCTAACCAACGAGCAGTACTTC.

This clone was detected only a few times. The DNA of the CDR3 is TGTGCCAGCAGTTCCCGGACAGGGTTTAATTCACCCCTCCACTTT. It translates to CASSSRTGFNSPLHF. The chain links TRBV27 to TRBJ1-6; 8 bases are a match to TRBD1. V lost 4 bases to trimming and J lost 6 bases; unmatched junction nucleotides: 5. Germline loops: CDR1 MNHEY, CDR2 SMNVEV (reference sequence). The CDR3 spans 15 residues.

V is TRBV3-1 (or the pseudogene TRBV3-2) and J is TRBJ1-2; the D is unclear. The V end lost 0 bases, the J end lost 8 bases, and 7 bases lay between the germline ends. Germline V gene data show CDR1 as LGHDT and CDR2 as YNNKEL (reference sequence). CDR3 length: 12 amino acids. The CDR3 sequence is CASSQEHRGYTF. For the CDR3, the DNA is TGTGCCAGCAGCCAAGAACATCGGGGCTACACCTTC.

This clone was seen more than once but under ten times. The chain joins TRBV3-1 (or the pseudogene TRBV3-2) to TRBJ1-1; no clear D. The CDR3 loop spans 13 amino acids. V gave up 1 base and J gave up 7 bases, with 10 bases separating them. CDR1 is LGHDT, CDR2 YNNKEL, per germline (reference sequence). The CDR3 DNA follows: TGTGCCAGCAGCCAAGGGCAGGCGATTGAAGCTTTCTTT. This encodes CASSQGQAIEAFF.

This sequence joins TRBV7-9 and TRBJ2-5; 13 nucleotides agree with TRBD2. The length of the CDR3 is 16 residues. Germline trimming cut 6 bases from V and 4 bases from J; bases unmatched to any gene: 8. Germline CDR1 and CDR2: SEHNR and FQNEAQ (reference sequence). The chain's CDR3 is CASRQKLAGGPETQYF. CDR3 DNA sequence: TGTGCCAGCAGACAAAAACTAGCGGGGGGGCCAGAGACCCAGTACTTC.

V is TRBV10-3 and J is TRBJ2-7, with D perhaps TRBD1 (6 bases). This CDR3 spans 17 amino acids. V dropped 3 bases and J dropped 0 bases, with 18 bases sitting between them. Germline V gene data show CDR1 as ENHRY and CDR2 as SYGVKD. CDR3 protein: CAISDFEWGQSSYEQYF. CDR3 coding DNA: TGTGCCATCAGTGATTTTGAGTGGGGGCAGAGCTCCTACGAGCAGTACTTC.

The V and J genes are TRBV11-2 and TRBJ2-3; possibly TRBD1 for D (5 bases). The germline V and J ends were trimmed by 2 bases and 9 bases, with 9 bases remaining between them. CDR1 SGHAT and CDR2 FQNNGV come from the germline V gene. This CDR3 is 12 amino acids long. CDR3 loop: CASSLQGRTQYF. The CDR3 DNA sequence: TGTGCCAGCAGCTTACAGGGTCGGACGCAGTATTTT.

CDR3 bases: TGTGCCAGCAGCGTAGATCAAGGGGTCACAGATACGCAGTATTTT. It yields the protein CASSVDQGVTDTQYF. The chain employs TRBV9 and TRBJ2-3; a weak D match, TRBD1 (5 bases). The CDR3 contains 15 residues. Germline CDR1 is SGDLS and CDR2 is YYNGEE. Trimming removed 0 bases from V and 2 bases from J, with 10 bases in between.

The chain uses TRBV4-2 and TRBJ1-4; 9 bases fit TRBD1. V was pared by 11 bases and J by 8 bases, with 12 bases of the junction left unmatched. The CDR3 spans 14 residues. CDR1 is LGHNA and CDR2 is YNFKEQ in the germline V gene. This CDR3 is CACTKDRGREKLFF. The CDR3 DNA is TGTGCCTGCACGAAGGACAGGGGACGGGAAAAACTGTTTTTT.

V gene TRBV19 combines with J gene TRBJ2-1; TRBD1 might be the D (6 bases). The CDR3 sequence is 15 residues long. The V and J ends lost 6 bases and 2 bases respectively, with 14 bases between them. The germline CDR1 and CDR2 sequences are LNHDA and SQIVND (reference sequence). The CDR3 sequence: CASSLSGGPYNEQFF. The CDR3 DNA is TGTGCCAGTAGCCTTTCTGGGGGCCCCTACAATGAGCAGTTCTTC.

The rearrangement links TRBV7-9 to TRBJ2-5, with D perhaps matching TRBD1 (6 bases). The CDR3 sequence is 14 residues long. The germline V gene has CDR1 SEHNR and CDR2 FQNEAQ (reference sequence). Trimming stripped 5 bases from V and 1 base from J, with 11 bases between. CDR3 DNA sequence: TGTGCCAGCAGCCAGGGGAGTCGCCAAGAGACCCAGTACTTC. Translated, it gives CASSQGSRQETQYF.

V usage is TRBV7-9 and J usage is TRBJ1-1; the D is unclear. The V gene lost 1 base and the J gene lost 0 bases, with 6 bases spanning the gap. CDR1 and CDR2 (germline): SEHNR, FQNEAQ (reference sequence). CDR3 length: 14 residues. CDR3 bases: TGTGCCAGCAGCTTAGGACACTTGAACACTGAAGCTTTCTTT. Translation: CASSLGHLNTEAFF.

The count of this clone is one. The genes are TRBV27 and TRBJ1-3; TRBD1 aligns across 9 bases. Per germline, CDR1 MNHEY and CDR2 SMNVEV (reference sequence). J lost 10 bases, V lost 6 bases, and 13 bases had no gene match. CDR3 length: 15 amino acids. The CDR3 is CASRSTGQGKRTIYF. CDR3 in DNA: TGTGCCAGCAGATCAACTGGACAGGGGAAAAGGACCATATATTTT.

The CDR3 bases are TGTGCCAGTAGTTCTACAGGGGGCCTTAATGAAAAACTGTTTTTT. Translating gives CASSSTGGLNEKLFF. The chain has TRBV19 and TRBJ1-4; 9 bases align to TRBD1. V lost 5 bases to trimming and J lost 4 bases; unmatched junction nucleotides: 5. Germline V CDR1 and CDR2: LNHDA, SQIVND (reference sequence). There are 15 residues in the CDR3.